This T cell receptor (beta chain) emerged from a study of cytomegalovirus exposure and HLA in healthy donors. General study findings and limits: Sequences of the TCR beta chain were said to predict the HLA-A and HLA-B alleles of most subjects accurately.

The PCR was carried out with 60 Vbeta primers and 13 Jbeta primers. TCRdb's copy holds only in-frame clones and misses some; the assay was immunoSEQ multiplex PCR. The data contain 55,000 or so clones, around four fifths of them seen just once; the ten biggest clones take up 2.9%. When sampled, the donors appeared nominally healthy, though they likely had unrecorded immune exposures. A remark on this clone: What it binds is not known.

The clonotype was recovered from a man in his fifties in good health and CMV-seronegative. Material: PBMCs.

The CDR3 is CASSLGPGQGKSPLHF. CDR3 bases: TGCGCCAGCAGCTTGGGTCCGGGACAGGGTAAATCACCCCTCCACTTT. The V and J genes are TRBV5-1 and TRBJ1-6; TRBD1 aligns across 9 bases. Germline lookup yields CDR1 SGHRS and CDR2 YFSETQ. After removal of 0 bases from V and 10 bases from J, the junction contained 8 bases not matched to a gene. The CDR3 contains 16 residues.